This T cell receptor beta chain stems from a study of neurological immune-mediated disorders. In germline, CDR1 is SGHRS, CDR2 YFSETQ. The CDR3 covers 15 residues. Trimming pared 0 bases from V and 2 bases from J, leaving 12 bases between. TCRdb reprocessed the 5' RACE reads via MiXCR and lists one record per CDR3 protein. The data hold about 19,000 distinct CDR3 sequences, with around 7.6% observed a single time. This clonotype was observed at least ten times. This receptor was identified in a woman aged 30 to 39 with HTLV-1-associated myelopathy (HAM/TSP). The source material was CD8+ T cells from blood. V usage is TRBV5-1 and J usage is TRBJ2-7; D unresolved. As DNA, the CDR3 is TGCGCCAGCAGCTTGGAGGCCGCAAACACCTACGAGCAGTACTTC. This sequence encodes CASSLEAANTYEQYF.